Presented here are 2 T cell receptor beta chains from one specimen sequenced in a study of a mutant IDH1 vaccine in newly diagnosed glioma. Time point indicated: baseline, week 1 (first vaccination visit). Described treatment: pre-vaccination baseline after standard-of-care therapy. The assay was immunoSEQ multiplex PCR, and TCRdb's table has in-frame clones only and misses some. The data contain about 98,000 clones, around nine tenths of them seen just once; the ten biggest clones take up under 0.65%. The material sequenced was PBMCs, taken from a glioma patient treated with radiotherapy, temozolomide or both. These receptors came from a woman aged 50 to 60 with glioma.

J is TRBJ2-7 and V is TRBV28, with 7 bases lining up with TRBD2. Germline CDR1 reads MDHEN; CDR2 reads SYDVKM. This CDR3 comprises 15 residues. Trimming at V came to 6 bases and at J to 2 bases, leaving 10 bases not matched to a gene. The CDR3 DNA sequence: TGTGCCAGCAGCCCCCCTCAGCGGGGAGCCTACGAGCAGTACTTC. Translated: CASSPPQRGAYEQYF.

This clone was recorded once. J is TRBJ1-2 and V is TRBV7-6, with D maybe TRBD1 (5 bases). Germline CDR1 and CDR2: SGHVS and FNYEAQ. The CDR3 is 17 residues long. Trimming stripped 2 bases from V and 0 bases from J, with 16 bases between. CDR3 residues: CASSLTERGKANYGYTF. The CDR3, as DNA: TGTGCCAGCAGCTTAACCGAAAGGGGAAAAGCTAACTATGGCTACACCTTC.